The 7 T cell receptor beta chains below were found in one sample sequenced in a study of cytomegalovirus exposure and HLA in healthy donors. This PCR relied on a set of 60 Vbeta primers and 13 Jbeta primers. Measured with immunoSEQ multiplex PCR; TCRdb has only the in-frame clones, and not every one. The sample includes some 130,000 clones, about three quarters of them seen just once. Source material: PBMCs. The receptors shown here come from a middle-aged woman in good health and CMV-seronegative.

This clone occurred a few times. The V gene is TRBV5-1, the J gene TRBJ2-6; 7 bases map to TRBD1. The CDR3 consists of 17 residues. Germline V lookup: CDR1 SGHRS, CDR2 YFSETQ. Unmatched junction bases numbered 5, after V lost 2 bases and J lost 0 bases. The CDR3 region is CASSFPGGPSGANVLTF. CDR3 coding DNA: TGCGCCAGCAGCTTCCCAGGGGGACCCTCTGGGGCCAACGTCCTGACTTTC.

The V call is TRBV27, the J call TRBJ2-7; D perhaps matches TRBD1 (5 bases). V lost 2 bases and J 1 base, leaving 12 bases between the germline ends. This CDR3 has 15 amino acids. The germline CDR1 and CDR2 sequences are MNHEY and SMNVEV (reference sequence). The CDR3 spells CASSLVGLDSYEQYF. CDR3 nucleotides: TGTGCCAGCAGTTTAGTGGGGCTCGATTCCTACGAGCAGTACTTC.

The chain uses TRBV10-1 and TRBJ2-7; 7 bases agree with TRBD1. The ends lost 2 bases at V and 4 bases at J; junction bases unmatched: 5. CDR1 and CDR2 from the germline V gene are WNHNN and SYGVQD (reference sequence). The CDR3 sequence is 14 residues long. CDR3 protein: CASSEGTAGYEQYF. CDR3 DNA: TGCGCCAGCAGTGAGGGGACAGCAGGTTACGAGCAGTACTTC.

The rearrangement uses TRBV7-3 and TRBJ2-1, with D maybe TRBD1 (6 bases). The germline V gene has CDR1 SGHTA and CDR2 FQGTGA. The V gene lost 1 base and the J gene lost 4 bases, with 11 bases spanning the gap. The CDR3 runs to 15 residues. The CDR3 sequence is CASSLMQGKYNEQFF. Here the CDR3 DNA reads TGTGCCAGCAGCTTAATGCAGGGGAAGTACAATGAGCAGTTCTTC.

V gene TRBV6-4 combines with J gene TRBJ2-3; 13 bases are shared with TRBD2. The junction had 0 bases not matched to a gene; V was cut back by 0 bases and J by 6 bases. Germline V gives CDR1 MRHNA, CDR2 SNTAGT. The CDR3 consists of 15 residues. CDR3 coding DNA: TGTGCCAGCAGTGACTCGACTAGCGGGGGGGATACGCAGTATTTT. Amino acids: CASSDSTSGGDTQYF.

The chain couples TRBV5-1 to TRBJ2-3; no reliable D call. Germline values: CDR1 SGHRS, CDR2 YFSETQ. The CDR3 is 14 amino acids. V lost 0 bases, J lost 5 bases, and 10 bases lay in between. The CDR3 reads CASSLEGDKDTQYF. CDR3 sequence (DNA): TGCGCCAGCAGCTTGGAAGGAGATAAAGATACGCAGTATTTT.

The V call is TRBV29-1, the J call TRBJ1-4; D remains unclear. There are 12 residues in the CDR3. The germline gives CDR1 SQVTM, CDR2 ANQGSEA. Trimming took 5 bases from V and 6 from J, leaving 10 bases between them. The CDR3 sequence: CSVFGLDEKLFF. As DNA, the CDR3 is TGCAGCGTTTTTGGGCTGGATGAAAAACTGTTTTTT.